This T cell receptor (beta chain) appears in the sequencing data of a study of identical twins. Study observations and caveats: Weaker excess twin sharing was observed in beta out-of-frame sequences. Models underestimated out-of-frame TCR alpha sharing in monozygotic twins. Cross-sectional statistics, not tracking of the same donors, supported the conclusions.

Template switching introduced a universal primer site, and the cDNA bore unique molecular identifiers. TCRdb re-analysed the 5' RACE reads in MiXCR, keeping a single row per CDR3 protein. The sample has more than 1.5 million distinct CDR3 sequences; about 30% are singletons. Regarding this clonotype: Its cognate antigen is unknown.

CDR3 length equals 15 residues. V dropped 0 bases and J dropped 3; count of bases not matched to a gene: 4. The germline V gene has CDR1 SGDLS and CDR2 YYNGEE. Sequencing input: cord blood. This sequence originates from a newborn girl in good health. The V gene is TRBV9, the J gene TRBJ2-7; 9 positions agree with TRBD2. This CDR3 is CASSVASTSGYEQYF. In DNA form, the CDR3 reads TGTGCCAGCAGCGTAGCATCGACTAGCGGCTACGAGCAGTACTTC. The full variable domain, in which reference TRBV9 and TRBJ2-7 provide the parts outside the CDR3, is DSGVTQTPKHLITATGQRVTLRCSPRSGDLSVYWYQQSLDQGLQFLIQYYNGEERAKGNILERFSAQQFPDLHSELNLSSLELGDSALYFCASSVASTSGYEQYFGPGTRLTVT.